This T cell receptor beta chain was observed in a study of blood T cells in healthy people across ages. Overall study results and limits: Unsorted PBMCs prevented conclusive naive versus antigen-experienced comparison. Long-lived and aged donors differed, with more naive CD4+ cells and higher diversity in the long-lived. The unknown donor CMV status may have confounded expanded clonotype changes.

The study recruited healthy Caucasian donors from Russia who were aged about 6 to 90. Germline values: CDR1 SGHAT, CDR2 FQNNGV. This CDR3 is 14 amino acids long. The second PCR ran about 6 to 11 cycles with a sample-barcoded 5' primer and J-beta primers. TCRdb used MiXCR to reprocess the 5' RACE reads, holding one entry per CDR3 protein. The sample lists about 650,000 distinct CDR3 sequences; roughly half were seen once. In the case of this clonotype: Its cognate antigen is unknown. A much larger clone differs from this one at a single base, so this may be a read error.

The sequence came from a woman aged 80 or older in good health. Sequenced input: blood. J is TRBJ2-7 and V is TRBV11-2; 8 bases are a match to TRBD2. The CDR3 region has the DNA TGTGCCGGCAGCCTCCGGGAGGGACCCTACGAGCAGTACTTC. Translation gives CAGSLREGPYEQYF. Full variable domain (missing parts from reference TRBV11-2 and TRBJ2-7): EAGVAQSPRYKIIEKRQSVAFWCNPISGHATLYWYQQILGQGPKLLIQFQNNGVVDDSQLPKDRFSAERLKGVDSTLKIQPAKLEDSAVYLCAGSLREGPYEQYFGPGTRLTVT.